This TCR beta chain was retrieved from a study of cytomegalovirus exposure and HLA in healthy donors. The sample holds a few counts of this clone. Antigen: not known. PCR was performed using 60 Vbeta and 13 Jbeta primers. Here immunoSEQ multiplex PCR was the method, and the copy in TCRdb shows in-frame clones only, minus some. The sample lists about 150,000 clones; roughly a tenth were seen once. Broader study findings: The study put 150 to 200 TCR beta chains on its list as cytomegalovirus-associated.

The TCR sequence derives from a male donor in good health and CMV-seronegative. The sequencing input was PBMCs.

The DNA of the CDR3 is TGTGCCAGCAGTTTATATGACAGGGTTGGTCCTCGGAGCAATCAGCCCCAGCATTTT. It is translated as CASSLYDRVGPRSNQPQHF. V is TRBV28 and J is TRBJ1-5, with 7 bases matching TRBD1. The V gene end was trimmed by 1 base and the J gene end by 1 base; junction bases not matched to a gene: 13. Germline CDR1 MDHEN, CDR2 SYDVKM. The CDR3 is 19 amino acids.